This TCR beta chain was captured in a study of blood T cell repertoires in COVID-19. The overall study: Sites in the United States, Italy and Spain provided acute and convalescent COVID-19 samples. T cells, B-cell-depleted T cells, or PBMCs supplied cDNA or gDNA.

CDR3 length: 17 residues. Trimming took 3 bases from V and 0 from J, leaving 17 bases between them. Germline V lookup: CDR1 KGHSH, CDR2 LQKENI. Cohort placement rested on clinical history that participants reported themselves. Two negative PCRs, clearance, or symptom resolution were required of recovered Cohort 3 donors. Sequencing was performed with immunoSEQ multiplex PCR; in TCRdb, only in-frame clones are kept and a portion is missing. The sample carries roughly 520,000 clones, approximately 90% recorded once. Sequencing was performed on PBMCs or T cells enriched from blood (not recorded which). The sequence derives from a woman aged 40-49 years who had recovered from COVID-19. The rearrangement joins TRBV18 to TRBJ1-1, with TRBD1 as a possible D gene (5 bases). The CDR3 DNA is TGTGCCAGCTCACCTCCAGCGGGGCGAATCGTGAACACTGAAGCTTTCTTT. Its translation is CASSPPAGRIVNTEAFF. The variable domain in full, with the rest retrieved from reference TRBV18 and TRBJ1-1, is NAGVMQNPRHLVRRRGQEARLRCSPMKGHSHVYWYRQLPEEGLKFMVYLQKENIIDESGMPKERFSAEFPKEGPSILRIQQVVRGDSAAYFCASSPPAGRIVNTEAFFGQGTRLTVV.